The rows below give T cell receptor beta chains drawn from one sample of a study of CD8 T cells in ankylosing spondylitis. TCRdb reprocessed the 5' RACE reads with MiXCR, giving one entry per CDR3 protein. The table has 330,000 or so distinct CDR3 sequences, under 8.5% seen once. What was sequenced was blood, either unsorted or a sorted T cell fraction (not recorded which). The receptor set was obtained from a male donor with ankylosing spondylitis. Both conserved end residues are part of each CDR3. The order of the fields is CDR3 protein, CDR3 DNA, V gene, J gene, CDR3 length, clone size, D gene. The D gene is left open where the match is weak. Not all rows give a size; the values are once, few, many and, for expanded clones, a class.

CDR3 protein: CSVRPPPNGYTF
CDR3 DNA: TGCAGCGTCCGACCCCCACCCAATGGCTACACCTTC
V gene: TRBV29-1
J gene: TRBJ1-2
CDR3 length: 12
clone size: .
D gene: .

CDR3 protein: CATSRELAGVGEQYF
CDR3 DNA: TGTGCCACCAGCAGAGAGCTAGCGGGAGTGGGAGAGCAGTACTTC
V gene: TRBV15
J gene: TRBJ2-7
CDR3 length: 15
clone size: few
D gene: TRBD2

CDR3 protein: CASSYRTSELIGQFF
CDR3 DNA: TGTGCCAGCAGTTATCGGACTAGCGAGTTGATTGGGCAGTTCTTC
V gene: TRBV6-2/TRBV6-3
J gene: TRBJ2-1
CDR3 length: 15
clone size: few
D gene: TRBD2

CDR3 protein: CASSLQTYEQYF
CDR3 DNA: TGTGCCAGCAGTTTACAGACCTACGAGCAGTACTTC
V gene: TRBV28
J gene: TRBJ2-7
CDR3 length: 12
clone size: few
D gene: .

CDR3 protein: CASSVVQEPGNTIYF
CDR3 DNA: TGTGCCAGCAGCGTAGTACAGGAGCCTGGAAACACCATATATTTT
V gene: TRBV9
J gene: TRBJ1-3
CDR3 length: 15
clone size: .
D gene: .

CDR3 protein: CASSQGRGVNEQFF
CDR3 DNA: TGTGCCAGCAGCCAAGGACGGGGGGTCAATGAGCAGTTCTTC
V gene: TRBV3-1
J gene: TRBJ2-1
CDR3 length: 14
clone size: many
D gene: TRBD2

CDR3 protein: CASSLDGVEEQYF
CDR3 DNA: TGCGCCAGCAGTCTAGATGGGGTGGAGGAGCAGTACTTC
V gene: TRBV5-1
J gene: TRBJ2-7
CDR3 length: 13
clone size: .
D gene: .

CDR3 protein: CASSFFQSSTDTQYF
CDR3 DNA: TGTGCCAGCAGTTTCTTCCAGTCTAGCACAGATACGCAGTATTTT
V gene: TRBV27
J gene: TRBJ2-3
CDR3 length: 15
clone size: many
D gene: .

CDR3 protein: CASAFGVTTGELFF
CDR3 DNA: TGCGCCAGCGCCTTTGGGGTTACAACCGGGGAGCTGTTTTTT
V gene: TRBV5-1
J gene: TRBJ2-2
CDR3 length: 14
clone size: .
D gene: .

CDR3 protein: CASSSGTVSNQPQHF
CDR3 DNA: TGTGCCAGCAGCTCGGGGACAGTTAGCAATCAGCCCCAGCATTTT
V gene: TRBV7-2
J gene: TRBJ1-5
CDR3 length: 15
clone size: .
D gene: TRBD1

CDR3 protein: CASTPGPNTEAFF
CDR3 DNA: TGTGCCAGCACTCCGGGACCGAACACTGAAGCTTTCTTT
V gene: TRBV6-1
J gene: TRBJ1-1
CDR3 length: 13
clone size: few
D gene: .

CDR3 protein: CASSPPARVGEKLFF
CDR3 DNA: TGTGCCAGCAGCCCCCCGGCCAGGGTCGGGGAAAAACTGTTTTTT
V gene: TRBV21-1
J gene: TRBJ1-4
CDR3 length: 15
clone size: .
D gene: .

CDR3 protein: CASSLSGYYGYTF
CDR3 DNA: TGTGCCAGCAGTCTTTCCGGGTACTATGGCTACACCTTC
V gene: TRBV6-6
J gene: TRBJ1-2
CDR3 length: 13
clone size: .
D gene: .

CDR3 protein: CSARDQGSGANVLTF
CDR3 DNA: TGCAGTGCTAGAGATCAGGGGTCTGGGGCCAACGTCCTGACTTTC
V gene: TRBV20-1
J gene: TRBJ2-6
CDR3 length: 15
clone size: .
D gene: .

CDR3 protein: CASSLGGATQPQHF
CDR3 DNA: TGTGCCAGCAGTTTAGGGGGGGCGACTCAGCCCCAGCATTTT
V gene: TRBV27
J gene: TRBJ1-5
CDR3 length: 14
clone size: many
D gene: .

CDR3 protein: CSAVGWQGGNNEQFF
CDR3 DNA: TGCAGCGCCGTGGGTTGGCAGGGGGGGAACAATGAGCAGTTCTTC
V gene: TRBV29-1
J gene: TRBJ2-1
CDR3 length: 15
clone size: .
D gene: .

CDR3 protein: CATSEVGTIVNEQFF
CDR3 DNA: TGTGCCACCAGTGAGGTCGGGACTATCGTCAATGAGCAGTTCTTC
V gene: TRBV24-1
J gene: TRBJ2-1
CDR3 length: 15
clone size: many
D gene: TRBD2

CDR3 protein: CASSPTDRAWGVGEQFF
CDR3 DNA: TGTGCCAGCAGCCCAACAGACAGGGCTTGGGGCGTCGGTGAGCAGTTCTTC
V gene: TRBV7-3
J gene: TRBJ2-1
CDR3 length: 17
clone size: many
D gene: TRBD1

CDR3 protein: CASSLLRGLLQPQHF
CDR3 DNA: TGTGCCAGCAGCTTACTCAGGGGGCTCTTACAGCCCCAGCACTTT
V gene: TRBV7-8
J gene: TRBJ1-5
CDR3 length: 15
clone size: .
D gene: TRBD1

CDR3 protein: CASSLRGREVNTEAFF
CDR3 DNA: TGTGCCAGCAGCTTAAGGGGGAGGGAGGTGAACACTGAAGCTTTCTTT
V gene: TRBV7-8
J gene: TRBJ1-1
CDR3 length: 16
clone size: few
D gene: .

CDR3 protein: CSASPDPYEQYF
CDR3 DNA: TGCAGTGCTAGTCCGGACCCCTACGAGCAGTACTTC
V gene: TRBV20-1
J gene: TRBJ2-7
CDR3 length: 12
clone size: .
D gene: .

CDR3 protein: CATSGDAVDMIF
CDR3 DNA: TGTGCCACCAGTGGGGACGCCGTCGATATGATCTTC
V gene: TRBV24-1
J gene: TRBJ2-1
CDR3 length: 12
clone size: .
D gene: .

CDR3 protein: CASSLEAGVDAYEQYF
CDR3 DNA: TGTGCCAGCAGCCTTGAGGCGGGAGTAGATGCCTACGAGCAGTACTTC
V gene: TRBV3-1
J gene: TRBJ2-7
CDR3 length: 16
clone size: few
D gene: TRBD2

CDR3 protein: CASRRSVADTQYF
CDR3 DNA: TGTGCCAGTAGAAGGTCTGTGGCAGATACGCAGTATTTT
V gene: TRBV19
J gene: TRBJ2-3
CDR3 length: 13
clone size: .
D gene: .

CDR3 protein: CSARAVLNTGELFF
CDR3 DNA: TGCAGTGCTAGAGCGGTTCTGAACACCGGGGAGCTGTTTTTT
V gene: TRBV20-1
J gene: TRBJ2-2
CDR3 length: 14
clone size: few
D gene: .

CDR3 protein: CASTHSSANYNEQFF
CDR3 DNA: TGCGCCAGCACGCACTCTAGCGCAAACTACAATGAGCAGTTCTTC
V gene: TRBV5-1
J gene: TRBJ2-1
CDR3 length: 15
clone size: many
D gene: .

CDR3 protein: CASSLLNGNSGNTIYF
CDR3 DNA: TGTGCCAGCAGCTTATTGAACGGGAACTCTGGAAACACCATATATTTT
V gene: TRBV7-6
J gene: TRBJ1-3
CDR3 length: 16
clone size: few
D gene: .

CDR3 protein: CASSPRGAGVTDTQYF
CDR3 DNA: TGTGCCAGCAGCCCAAGGGGAGCGGGGGTCACAGATACGCAGTATTTT
V gene: TRBV11-1
J gene: TRBJ2-3
CDR3 length: 16
clone size: .
D gene: TRBD2

CDR3 protein: CASSQYRRSTDTQYF
CDR3 DNA: TGTGCCAGCAGCCAATACCGGAGGAGCACAGATACGCAGTATTTT
V gene: TRBV11-1
J gene: TRBJ2-3
CDR3 length: 15
clone size: many
D gene: .

CDR3 protein: CSATSFSRYEQYF
CDR3 DNA: TGCAGCGCCACAAGCTTTAGTCGGTACGAGCAGTACTTC
V gene: TRBV29-1
J gene: TRBJ2-7
CDR3 length: 13
clone size: many
D gene: .

CDR3 protein: CASSFSGQPSTDTQYF
CDR3 DNA: TGCGCCAGCAGCTTTAGCGGGCAGCCTAGCACAGATACGCAGTATTTT
V gene: TRBV5-1
J gene: TRBJ2-3
CDR3 length: 16
clone size: .
D gene: TRBD2

CDR3 protein: CSEQRSGTDTQYF
CDR3 DNA: TGCAGCGAACAAAGAAGCGGGACAGATACGCAGTATTTT
V gene: TRBV29-1
J gene: TRBJ2-3
CDR3 length: 13
clone size: many
D gene: .

CDR3 protein: CSAESLRRGIF
CDR3 DNA: TGCAGTGCGGAATCGCTGCGGCGAGGGATCTTC
V gene: TRBV20-1
J gene: TRBJ1-2
CDR3 length: 11
clone size: few
D gene: .

CDR3 protein: CASSLEVVADGAQDTQYF
CDR3 DNA: TGTGCCAGCAGCTTAGAGGTAGTAGCGGACGGAGCACAGGATACGCAGTATTTT
V gene: TRBV11-2
J gene: TRBJ2-3
CDR3 length: 18
clone size: .
D gene: .

CDR3 protein: CASSLGQDNQPQHF
CDR3 DNA: TGTGCCAGCAGTTTGGGACAGGACAATCAGCCCCAGCATTTT
V gene: TRBV12-3/TRBV12-4
J gene: TRBJ1-5
CDR3 length: 14
clone size: .
D gene: TRBD1

CDR3 protein: CASRIGGGDYGYTF
CDR3 DNA: TGTGCCAGCAGGATTGGTGGGGGGGACTATGGCTACACCTTC
V gene: TRBV6-1
J gene: TRBJ1-2
CDR3 length: 14
clone size: .
D gene: .

CDR3 protein: CASSPRSGGANTEAFF
CDR3 DNA: TGTGCCAGCTCACCCAGATCCGGGGGCGCGAACACTGAAGCTTTCTTT
V gene: TRBV18
J gene: TRBJ1-1
CDR3 length: 16
clone size: many
D gene: .

CDR3 protein: CSASRPGDTIYF
CDR3 DNA: TGCAGTGCTTCGCGACCTGGGGACACCATATATTTT
V gene: TRBV20-1
J gene: TRBJ1-3
CDR3 length: 12
clone size: many
D gene: .

CDR3 protein: CASSLEGSGEKLFF
CDR3 DNA: TGCGCCAGCAGCTTGGAGGGGTCCGGTGAAAAACTGTTTTTT
V gene: TRBV5-1
J gene: TRBJ1-4
CDR3 length: 14
clone size: many
D gene: .

CDR3 protein: CASSYSFVGQVTYEQYF
CDR3 DNA: TGTGCCAGCAGTTACTCGTTCGTGGGGCAGGTTACCTACGAGCAGTACTTC
V gene: TRBV6-5
J gene: TRBJ2-7
CDR3 length: 17
clone size: .
D gene: .

CDR3 protein: CASSLLAAQETQYF
CDR3 DNA: TGTGCCAGCAGCTTGCTGGCAGCACAAGAGACCCAGTACTTC
V gene: TRBV5-6
J gene: TRBJ2-5
CDR3 length: 14
clone size: medium-sized
D gene: .

CDR3 protein: CASSYRQPISGANVLTF
CDR3 DNA: TGTGCCAGCAGTTATAGGCAGCCAATCTCTGGGGCCAACGTCCTGACTTTC
V gene: TRBV6-5
J gene: TRBJ2-6
CDR3 length: 17
clone size: few
D gene: .

CDR3 protein: CSARGPGRGGYTF
CDR3 DNA: TGCAGTGCTAGAGGACCAGGGCGCGGCGGCTACACCTTC
V gene: TRBV20-1
J gene: TRBJ1-2
CDR3 length: 13
clone size: few
D gene: .

CDR3 protein: CASSPEPGGYTYEQYF
CDR3 DNA: TGCGCCAGCAGCCCAGAACCGGGGGGGTATACCTACGAGCAGTACTTC
V gene: TRBV5-1
J gene: TRBJ2-7
CDR3 length: 16
clone size: .
D gene: TRBD2

CDR3 protein: CASSFLQGRTGELFF
CDR3 DNA: TGCGCCAGCAGCTTTTTACAGGGGAGGACCGGGGAGCTGTTTTTT
V gene: TRBV5-1
J gene: TRBJ2-2
CDR3 length: 15
clone size: .
D gene: .

CDR3 protein: CASSPRDGNQPQHF
CDR3 DNA: TGTGCCAGCAGCCCCCGGGACGGCAATCAGCCCCAGCATTTT
V gene: TRBV4-2
J gene: TRBJ1-5
CDR3 length: 14
clone size: few
D gene: .

CDR3 protein: CASSQVGDGEQYF
CDR3 DNA: TGTGCCAGCAGCCAGGTCGGAGACGGAGAGCAGTACTTC
V gene: TRBV4-2
J gene: TRBJ2-7
CDR3 length: 13
clone size: .
D gene: .

CDR3 protein: CASSFGQNTQPQHF
CDR3 DNA: TGTGCCAGCAGCTTCGGACAGAACACACAGCCCCAGCATTTT
V gene: TRBV5-5
J gene: TRBJ1-5
CDR3 length: 14
clone size: .
D gene: .

CDR3 protein: CASSFDSTYEQYF
CDR3 DNA: TGTGCCAGCAGCTTCGACTCCACCTACGAGCAGTACTTC
V gene: TRBV11-3
J gene: TRBJ2-7
CDR3 length: 13
clone size: .
D gene: .

CDR3 protein: CASSEPGLAASCEQYF
CDR3 DNA: TGTGCCAGCAGTGAACCGGGACTAGCGGCCTCCTGCGAGCAGTACTTC
V gene: TRBV6-1
J gene: TRBJ2-7
CDR3 length: 16
clone size: few
D gene: TRBD2